This T cell receptor beta chain was recorded in a study of blood T cell repertoires in COVID-19. The data were produced by immunoSEQ multiplex PCR, yet TCRdb's version contains in-frame clones alone and is incomplete. The sample includes 200,000 to 250,000 clones, around 83% of them seen just once. The V and J ends lost 7 bases and 2 bases respectively, with 18 bases between them. Germline V gene lookup returns CDR1 SGHTA and CDR2 FQGNSA. This CDR3 spans 15 amino acids. Sequencing used peripheral blood. This chain uses TRBV7-2 with TRBJ2-7, with D possibly TRBD2 on 5 matching bases. This clonotype was sampled from a woman in her forties or fifties with acute or convalescent COVID-19. The CDR3, as DNA: TGTGCCAGCACCGCATTCGTAGCGTCGCCCTACGAGCAGTACTTC. It codes for CASTAFVASPYEQYF. The full variable domain, completed using reference TRBV7-2 and TRBJ2-7, is GAGVSQSPSNKVTEKGKDVELRCDPISGHTALYWYRQSLGQGLEFLIYFQGNSAPDKSGLPSDRFSAERTGGSVSTLTIQRTQQEDSAVYLCASTAFVASPYEQYFGPGTRLTVT.